These 9 T cell receptor beta chains share one sample of origin, sequenced in a study of OX40 agonist ivuxolimab in advanced cancers. Data came from immunoSEQ multiplex PCR; TCRdb stores just in-frame clones and leaves some out. The table has approximately 110,000 clones, around 90% seen once; the top ten hold 0.7% to 0.85%. Sequencing was performed on CD4+ or CD8+ T cells sorted from blood, taken in a trial of the OX40 agonist ivuxolimab. Receptors were obtained from an adult with an advanced solid tumor such as melanoma, head and neck, liver or kidney cancer.

The V and J genes are TRBV18 and TRBJ2-1; 12 nucleotides line up with TRBD2. This CDR3 has 14 residues. The germline V gene has CDR1 KGHSH and CDR2 LQKENI. Trimming took 5 bases from V and 8 from J; bases not matched to a gene: 4. The CDR3: CASSSTSGSYEQFF. As DNA, the CDR3 is TGTGCCAGCTCATCGACTAGCGGGAGCTATGAGCAGTTCTTC.

The V and J genes are TRBV7-9 and TRBJ1-2; tentative D call: TRBD1 (6 bases). The V gene's germline CDR1 is SEHNR and CDR2 FQNEAQ (reference sequence). Trimming removed 8 bases at V and 4 bases at J, with 14 bases between. This CDR3 is built from 13 residues. CDR3 in DNA: TGTGCCAGCGACCCCCCAGGGGCCTATGGCTACACCTTC. It translates to CASDPPGAYGYTF.

The chain joins TRBV7-3 to TRBJ2-5; possibly TRBD1 for D (7 bases). CDR1 SGHTA and CDR2 FQGTGA come from the germline V gene. V was cut by 1 base and J by 3 bases, with 12 bases left in between. The CDR3 contains 15 residues. In nucleotides, the CDR3 is TGTGCCAGCAGCTTAAGCGGAGGGACAGAAGAGACCCAGTACTTC. Its translation: CASSLSGGTEETQYF.

J is TRBJ1-5 and V is TRBV28; D is ambiguous. V shed 2 bases and J shed 2 bases, with 10 bases lying between them. This CDR3 is built from 15 residues. Germline V CDR1 and CDR2: MDHEN, SYDVKM. The CDR3 region is CASSLKREGNQPQHF. The CDR3 DNA follows: TGTGCCAGCAGTTTAAAGAGAGAGGGCAATCAGCCCCAGCATTTT.

CDR3 nucleotides: TGTGCCAGCAGCCGGGACAGGGGGCCTCACTGGAACACCGGGGAGCTGTTTTTT. Translation: CASSRDRGPHWNTGELFF. This chain joins TRBV7-3 and TRBJ2-2, with 12 bases matching TRBD1. V dropped 5 bases and J dropped 1; count of bases not matched to a gene: 8. The CDR3 contains 18 residues. Germline V CDR1 and CDR2: SGHTA, FQGTGA. Using reference TRBV7-3 and TRBJ2-2 for the parts outside the CDR3, the full variable domain is GAGVSQTPSNKVTEKGKYVELRCDPISGHTALYWYRQSLGQGPEFLIYFQGTGAADDSGLPNDRFFAVRPEGSVSTLKIQRTERGDSAVYLCASSRDRGPHWNTGELFFGEGSRLTVL.

V gene TRBV9 combines with J gene TRBJ2-1; 7 bases fit TRBD1. The germline V gene has CDR1 SGDLS and CDR2 YYNGEE. V lost 4 bases and J lost 9; bases outside the gene matches: 16. This CDR3 has 16 residues. The CDR3 spells CASSYTGTVGSGEQFF. CDR3 DNA: TGTGCCAGCAGCTATACCGGGACAGTGGGGTCAGGTGAGCAGTTCTTC.

V and J are TRBV5-1 and TRBJ1-4; 11 bases are a match to TRBD1. Germline lookup yields CDR1 SGHRS and CDR2 YFSETQ. This CDR3 spans 14 amino acids. Losses at the gene ends were 7 bases for V and 7 bases for J; bases not matched to a gene: 6. CDR3 bases: TGCGCCAGCCGAGCCGGGACAGGGGGTGAAAAACTGTTTTTT. Translation gives CASRAGTGGEKLFF. Complete variable domain (other parts from reference TRBV5-1 and TRBJ1-4): KAGVTQTPRYLIKTRGQQVTLSCSPISGHRSVSWYQQTPGQGLQFLFEYFSETQRNKGNFPGRFSGRQFSNSRSEMNVSTLELGDSALYLCASRAGTGGEKLFFGSGTQLSVL.

The genes are TRBV7-6 and TRBJ1-1; 9 bases are shared with TRBD1. Germline trimming cut 6 bases from V and 11 bases from J; bases unmatched to any gene: 13. CDR3 length: 14 residues. Germline loops: CDR1 SGHVS, CDR2 FNYEAQ. This CDR3 is CASSSGTGLILAFF. As DNA, the CDR3 is TGTGCCAGCAGTTCCGGGACAGGGCTGATACTGGCTTTCTTT.

The rearrangement uses TRBV5-6 and TRBJ1-5, with 8 nucleotides matching TRBD1. Germline values: CDR1 SGHDT, CDR2 YYEEEE. The V gene end was trimmed by 5 bases and the J gene end by 4 bases; junction bases not matched to a gene: 8. The CDR3 consists of 15 residues. CDR3 amino acids: CASSFRQGHNQPQHF. The CDR3 nucleotides are TGTGCCAGCAGTTTTCGACAGGGGCATAATCAGCCCCAGCATTTT.